The source of this T cell receptor (beta chain) is a study of cytomegalovirus exposure and HLA in healthy donors. Primers for the PCR totalled 60 Vbeta and 13 Jbeta. Clones were sequenced by immunoSEQ multiplex PCR, and TCRdb holds only the in-frame ones, with some missing. The sample includes 150,000 to 200,000 clones, roughly 72% of them seen just once. This TCR was recovered from a woman aged 40 to 55 in good health and CMV-seronegative. The sequenced sample consisted of PBMCs.

CDR3 loop: CASGPGTSSHDEQFF. CDR3 coding DNA: TGTGCTAGTGGTCCCGGGACTAGCTCTCACGATGAGCAGTTCTTC. This chain connects TRBV12-5 to TRBJ2-1, with 9 bases aligning to TRBD2. V was clipped by 5 bases and J by 8 bases; unmatched bases: 10. The length of the CDR3 is 15 residues. CDR1 LGHNT and CDR2 FRNRAP come from the germline V gene.